This T cell receptor beta chain comes out of a study of T cell repertoires in cytomegalovirus infection. General study points: The response measured ex vivo was dominated by TCR beta clonotypes (HLA-C-restricted and CMV-specific). Carriers of CMV plus the relevant HLA were identified by cumulative public TCR beta family frequency.

TCRdb processed the reads anew with MiXCR; each CDR3 protein has one entry. The table includes about 150,000 distinct CDR3 sequences, 20% to 30% detected once. V lost 1 base and J lost 2, with 7 bases in between. This CDR3 is built from 14 residues. This clonotype was counted between two and nine times. The antigen is unknown. The chain combines TRBV12-3 or TRBV12-4 with TRBJ2-3; D uncertain. This receptor was taken from a human donor in good health (CMV status not recorded). Some clones in this sample may be carry-over from other donors' samples. The sequenced sample was PBMCs. DNA of the CDR3: TGTGCCAGCAGTTTAGTTCCTTCCACAGATACGCAGTATTTT. It is translated as CASSLVPSTDTQYF.